This T cell receptor beta chain was sequenced in a study of T cells after yellow fever vaccination. Study results and caveats: Abundant bulk-derived clonotypes could contaminate FACS-sorted repertoires.

This clonotype appeared many times. Each CDR3 protein is one row after TCRdb ran MiXCR on the 5' RACE reads. Of some 4,600 distinct CDR3 sequences listed, less than 9% are singletons. This TCR was recovered from a man aged 18 to 30 who received the YFV17D yellow fever vaccine. Sequencing used PBMCs, either bulk or a sorted T-cell subset (CD4+, CD8+, memory, or dextramer-sorted; not recorded which), obtained about 49 days after the first yellow fever vaccination.

The CDR3 loop reads CASRRQGAPNEKLFF. CDR3 nucleotides: TGTGCCAGCAGAAGACAGGGGGCACCTAATGAAAAACTGTTTTTT. This sequence joins TRBV12-3 or TRBV12-4 and TRBJ1-4; 10 nucleotides align to TRBD1. This CDR3 region has 15 residues. J was trimmed by 3 bases and V by 6 bases; bases with no gene match: 4.